This entry is about one TCR beta chain. Its antigen remains unidentified. This sample is drawn from a study of regulatory T cells. Notes on the study in general: In CD3G-deficient patients, conventional CD4+ T cells were enriched for hydrophobic CDR3 residues at positions 6 and 7. Skewed V and J usage and few unique V-J pairs marked patient repertoires, most in Tregs.

V dropped 5 bases and J dropped 6 bases, with 10 bases sitting between them. CDR1 SGHVS and CDR2 FQNEAQ come from the germline V gene. CDR3 length: 12 amino acids. The PCR used 52 TRBV and 13 TRBJ primers. Profiling relied on immunoSEQ multiplex PCR, and the TCRdb table lists in-frame clones only, not all of them. The sample lists over 35,000 clones; about 89% were seen once. The chain has TRBV7-8 and TRBJ2-5; D tentatively fits TRBD1 or TRBD2 (5 bases each). This TCR came from a person aged 18 to 29 with CD3G deficiency. Sequences were obtained from conventional CD4+ T cells sorted from blood. The CDR3 here is CASSPRDQTQYF. CDR3 coding DNA: TGTGCCAGCAGCCCCCGGGACCAGACCCAGTACTTC.